This T cell receptor beta chain was recorded in a study of CD8 T cells in ankylosing spondylitis. As concerns this clonotype: Its antigen is undetermined.

General observations from the study: Ankylosing spondylitis blood seemed to carry a telltale TCR beta motif made of several highly homologous variants. A number of the motif variants had already been described in reactive arthritis synovial fluid and blood.

One entry per CDR3 protein, called by TCRdb with MiXCR from the 5' RACE reads. The repertoire has about 800,000 distinct CDR3 sequences, 12% of them found once; the top ten carry approximately 0.5%. Germline V CDR1 and CDR2: SGHRS, YFSETQ. Trimming removed 0 bases at V and 0 bases at J, with 15 bases between. The CDR3 runs 17 residues. V usage is TRBV5-1 and J usage is TRBJ1-1; D is ambiguous. The sample taken for sequencing was blood, either unsorted or a sorted T cell fraction (not recorded which). The sequence was collected from a male donor with ankylosing spondylitis. CDR3 residues: CASSLVAGSGMNTEAFF. In nucleotides, the CDR3 is TGCGCCAGCAGCTTGGTAGCGGGATCCGGAATGAACACTGAAGCTTTCTTT.